A selection of T cell receptor beta chains follows, all from one sample in a study of T cell responses to AZD1222 COVID-19 vaccine. This table comes from immunoSEQ multiplex PCR, and its TCRdb copy is limited to in-frame clones, with some not included. The table shows 150,000 to 200,000 clones, with about 95% occurring only once. The sample here was peripheral blood, taken on day 0 of AZD1222 vaccination. The receptors derive from an adult in good health. The CDR3 runs from the conserved cysteine through the conserved F or W.

V: TRBV9; J: TRBJ2-1; CDR3: CASSGPTRGNEQFF
V: TRBV21-1; J: TRBJ1-2; CDR3: CARNAQGEGYPHGYTF
V: TRBV27; J: TRBJ1-5; CDR3: CASSSLDGYSNQPQHF
V: TRBV5-1; J: TRBJ2-5; CDR3: CASARQGLETQYF
V: TRBV19; J: TRBJ1-1; CDR3: CASSGGQGVMYTEAFF
V: TRBV9; J: TRBJ1-1; CDR3: CASSGQAVVTEAFF
V: TRBV19; J: TRBJ1-5; CDR3: CASSNAGDQPQHF
V: TRBV3-1/TRBV3-2; J: TRBJ2-3; CDR3: CASSQDIRLRGTDTQYF
V: TRBV19; J: TRBJ2-7; CDR3: CASSMAASYEQYF
V: TRBV28; J: TRBJ1-2; CDR3: CASSPPGGAYYGYTF
V: TRBV27; J: TRBJ2-2; CDR3: CASSRTSGRKGNTGELFF
V: TRBV6-4; J: TRBJ2-2; CDR3: CASSDKGSTGELFF
V: TRBV6-5; J: TRBJ1-2; CDR3: CASSYAGTAYGYTF
V: TRBV9; J: TRBJ1-1; CDR3: CASSPYRDSEAFF
V: TRBV19; J: TRBJ1-5; CDR3: CASSTTQRTYQPQHF
V: TRBV6-4; J: TRBJ2-2; CDR3: CASSAGESSGSGELFF
V: TRBV5-4; J: TRBJ2-7; CDR3: CASSPGGGFNEQYF
V: TRBV12-3/TRBV12-4; J: TRBJ1-2; CDR3: CASSPPGPGGYTF
V: TRBV6-5; J: TRBJ2-7; CDR3: CASRRGQGATYEQYF
V: TRBV4-1; J: TRBJ2-7; CDR3: CASSQGSSGISYEQYF
V: TRBV6-4; J: TRBJ2-1; CDR3: CASSVEISGGRNEQFF
V: TRBV3-1/TRBV3-2; J: TRBJ2-1; CDR3: CASSQEGTFGNNEQFF
V: TRBV27; J: TRBJ2-2; CDR3: CASSPTGFAAGELFF
V: TRBV25-1; J: TRBJ1-2; CDR3: CASRGYGYTF
V: TRBV5-5; J: TRBJ1-2; CDR3: CASSLAQGVGYGYTF
V: TRBV5-1; J: TRBJ1-3; CDR3: CASRYNSGSGNTIYF
V: TRBV7-9; J: TRBJ2-7; CDR3: CASSLAIGTKSYEQYF
V: TRBV6-5; J: TRBJ1-1; CDR3: CASNSLGEAFF
V: TRBV24-1; J: TRBJ2-6; CDR3: CAAAPRQGLSGANVLTF
V: TRBV3-1/TRBV3-2; J: TRBJ1-2; CDR3: CASSQGLPFGYTF
V: TRBV5-5; J: TRBJ2-2; CDR3: CASSPSSPLTGELFF
V: TRBV5-4; J: TRBJ2-7; CDR3: CASSLRDYEQYF
V: TRBV7-2; J: TRBJ1-5; CDR3: CAIGTPNQPQHF
V: TRBV3-1/TRBV3-2; J: TRBJ1-3; CDR3: CASSQEGNTIYF
V: TRBV6-5; J: TRBJ2-7; CDR3: CASGRGFDEQYF
V: TRBV12-2; J: TRBJ2-7; CDR3: CASRLVELAGVKEAYEQYF
V: TRBV6-5; J: TRBJ1-6; CDR3: CASSLRRNNSPLHF
V: TRBV7-9; J: TRBJ1-6; CDR3: CASSLGQNNSPLHF
V: TRBV7-9; J: TRBJ1-1; CDR3: CASSSRVEAFF
V: TRBV5-1; J: TRBJ1-1; CDR3: CASSSLTGTMNTEAFF
V: TRBV11-2; J: TRBJ2-4; CDR3: CASSRIAGGAKNIQYF
V: TRBV10-3; J: TRBJ1-1; CDR3: CASRDTSNTEAFF
V: TRBV11-3; J: TRBJ2-1; CDR3: CASSQSGNEQFF
V: TRBV2; J: TRBJ1-2; CDR3: CASSDRGYTF
V: TRBV6-1; J: TRBJ1-5; CDR3: CASSDHSNQPQHF
V: TRBV15; J: TRBJ1-4; CDR3: CATSRGVISEKLFF
V: TRBV6-2/TRBV6-3; J: TRBJ1-5; CDR3: CASSGDSQPQHF
V: TRBV28; J: TRBJ1-2; CDR3: CASRHSSYTF
V: TRBV10-2; J: TRBJ1-3; CDR3: CASTPSGNTIYF
V: TRBV6-5; J: TRBJ2-7; CDR3: CASSYRADYEQYF
V: TRBV27; J: TRBJ1-6; CDR3: CASSSTGNMASYNSPLHF
V: TRBV19; J: TRBJ1-1; CDR3: CASSAGRLIEAFF
V: TRBV5-1; J: TRBJ2-1; CDR3: CASRPLAGSSYNEQFF
V: TRBV12-3/TRBV12-4; J: TRBJ1-6; CDR3: CASSGLQGSPLHF
V: TRBV7-2; J: TRBJ2-2; CDR3: CASSLDSFGELFF
V: TRBV7-2; J: TRBJ1-2; CDR3: CASSASRSGNGYTF
V: TRBV7-8; J: TRBJ2-1; CDR3: CASSLVRGEQFF
V: TRBV27; J: TRBJ1-4; CDR3: CASSLSGGNNEKLFF
V: TRBV6-1; J: TRBJ1-5; CDR3: CASSGRGVQRDQPQHF